This TCR beta chain is from a study of blood T cell repertoires in COVID-19 (dated by TCRdb to 2020 to 2022). For context, the study as a whole: Samples covering the acute and convalescent phases of COVID-19 were provided by collaborators in the United States, Italy and Spain. Where available, HLA class I and class II types were obtained from metadata supplied by the sample provider rather than from assay-based typing. A de-identified subject ID, COVID-19 status, age in years and sex were almost always included in the sample metadata. Deeply sampled blood TCRbeta repertoires from subjects exposed to, actively infected with, or recovered from COVID-19 were included in the dataset. The material from the prospective study consisted of cDNA or gDNA derived from T cells, B-cell-depleted T cells, or PBMCs. The repertoires were released in a freely available public database meant as a resource for research on the immune response to SARS-CoV-2. Samples were obtained from the ongoing ImmuneRACE study (first 160 participants) and from 1,200 or so subjects provided by 6 global collaborators.

The immunoSEQ Assay, a bias-controlled multiplex PCR, was used to amplify TCRbeta CDR3 regions from genomic DNA. The authors' pipeline ran thus. The number of nucleated cells in each sample was estimated by amplification of reference gene primers within the assay. Sequence reads were collapsed and filtered to measure the absolute abundance of every unique TCRbeta CDR3 rearrangement. For each sample, productive Simpson clonality was calculated by taking the square root of Simpson's diversity index across productive rearrangements. Held by TCRdb, this immuneACCESS table contains in-frame sequences only and omits some clones. Under half of the omission traces to an unresolved V gene where checked; the cause of the rest is unknown. V and J calls and clone size are as listed in that table; D and trimming were resolved from the DNA. This sample holds 200,000 to 250,000 clones; roughly 90% were observed only once. The ten largest clonotypes hold 5.5% to 8% of the sample.

The paper as a whole reports these results and caveats: The quantity of clinical and demographic metadata differed by source and by participant and was supplied without curation.

Of note for this clone: Its antigen remains unidentified. Per-base quality was not reported, and no clone a single base away is much larger than it.

A second Seattle source provided samples from volunteer blood donors who had recovered from COVID-19. Each collaborating institution followed its own protocols to collect whole blood in K2EDTA tubes. For TCRbeta analysis, collaborators shipped samples as frozen whole blood, isolated PBMCs, or DNA extracted from either of those sample types. The germline V gene encodes CDR1 MNHEY and CDR2 SMNVEV (reference sequence). CDR3 length: 15 amino acids, cysteine to phenylalanine. The sequence is cut down to CDR3 DNA, 45 bases in frame from base 1. Clipping removes 5 bases from V and 6 bases from J, with 13 as the unmatched junction base count.

The source is a man between 60 and 75 years old who had recovered from COVID-19. The sample consisted of peripheral blood. The chain joins TRBV27 to TRBJ2-7, with 7 central nucleotides matching TRBD2. The CDR3 amino acid sequence is: CASSPRQALATEQYF. DNA sequence: TGTGCCAGCAGTCCCAGGCAGGCACTAGCGACCGAGCAGTACTTC.